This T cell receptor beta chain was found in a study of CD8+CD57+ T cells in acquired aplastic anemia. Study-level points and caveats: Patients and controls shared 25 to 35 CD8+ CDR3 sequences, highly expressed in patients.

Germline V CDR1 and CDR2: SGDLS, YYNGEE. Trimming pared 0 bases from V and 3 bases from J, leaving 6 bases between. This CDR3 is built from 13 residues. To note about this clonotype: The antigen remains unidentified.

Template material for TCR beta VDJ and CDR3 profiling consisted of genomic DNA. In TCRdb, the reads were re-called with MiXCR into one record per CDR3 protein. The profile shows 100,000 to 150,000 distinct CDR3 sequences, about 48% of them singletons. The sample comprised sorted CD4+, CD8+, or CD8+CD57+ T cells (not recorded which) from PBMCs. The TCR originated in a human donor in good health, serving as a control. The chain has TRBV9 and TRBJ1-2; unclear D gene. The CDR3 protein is CASSVELDYGYTF. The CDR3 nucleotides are TGTGCCAGCAGCGTAGAACTGGACTATGGCTACACCTTC.